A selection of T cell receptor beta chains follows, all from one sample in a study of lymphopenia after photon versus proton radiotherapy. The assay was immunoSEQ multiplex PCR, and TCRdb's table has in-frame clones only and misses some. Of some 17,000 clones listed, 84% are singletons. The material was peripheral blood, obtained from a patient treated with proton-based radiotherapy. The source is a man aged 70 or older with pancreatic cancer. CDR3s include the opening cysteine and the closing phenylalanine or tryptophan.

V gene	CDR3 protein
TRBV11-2	CASSLTVGYNSPLHF
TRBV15	CATSRDPGQAISGNTIYF
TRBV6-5	CASSYSGLGYEQYF
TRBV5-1	CASSLGPLAGGLYEQYF
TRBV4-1	CASSQSNQVPLVYGYTF
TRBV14	CASRAVPYTGELFF
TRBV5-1	CASSLYTGGTEAFF
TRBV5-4	CASRDEIPNTEAFF
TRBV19	CASSIRNTEAFF
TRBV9	CASSAGPPGGHSPLHF
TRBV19	CASSIGGGRGNTEAFF
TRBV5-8	CASSSRTGVGNTIYF
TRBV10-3	CAISPPGLGYGEQYF
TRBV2	CASRAARGVTGELFF
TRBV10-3	CAISESTRQPQHF
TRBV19	CASSSDRGLNDEQFF
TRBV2	CASRPMGSGTEAFF
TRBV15	CATSRGALSNTGELFF
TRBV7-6	CASSPTRRDEQYF
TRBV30	CAWSAKGGSGSYTF
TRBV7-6	CASSLSYNTEAFF